The present TCR beta chain was sequenced within a study of technical replicates of blood from several donors (dated by TCRdb to about 2017). V lost 2 bases and J lost 5 bases; the stretch between them is 10 bases long. From a lookup of the germline V gene, CDR1 and CDR2 are LGHNA and YNFKEQ. The CDR3 spans 14 residues, from the cysteine through the phenylalanine. Kept here is only the CDR3 DNA, which spans 42 bases and is read in frame from base 1. Library method: the immunoSEQ multiplex PCR assay. The table was pulled from immuneACCESS by TCRdb, which kept in-frame rearrangements only. Such tables lose some clones; where checked, under half of the loss comes from unresolved V genes, and the rest has no known cause. The sample profile shows about 81,000 clones; approximately 78% of them were found once. The ten biggest clones cover 3% to 5% of the sample. With respect to this clone: Its antigen specificity is not known. Base-call qualities are not available, and no considerably larger clone is one nucleotide away.

The sequenced sample was PBMCs. The source is a human donor in good health. Some clones in this sample may be carry-over from other donors' samples. The chain is made from TRBV4-2 and TRBJ2-1, with the D segment identity uncertain. The CDR3 protein: CASSQPARNNEQFF. The DNA sequence reads TGTGCCAGCAGCCAACCAGCGCGAAACAATGAGCAGTTCTTC.